The entry below describes one T cell receptor (beta chain). The antigen is undetermined. This sample was taken from a study of T cell repertoires in cytomegalovirus infection. Study in general: HLA-B-restricted CMV epitopes that are well studied were used alongside recently identified HLA-C-restricted ones. Both a matching HLA type and CMV infection were indicated by public TCR beta signatures. Study results and caveats: The ex vivo response showed dominance by HLA-C-restricted CMV-specific TCR beta clonotypes.

From the reads, TCRdb called clonotypes with MiXCR, one entry per CDR3 protein. The top ten clones hold approximately 18% of a sample with hundreds of thousands of distinct CDR3 sequences, about 33% of them seen once. The starting material was cultured PBMCs, obtained from culture after CMV antigen stimulation. The source of this sequence is a human donor in good health (CMV status not recorded). Some clones in this sample may be carry-over from other donors' samples.

The CDR3 bases are TGTGCCACCAGTGATTTTACTAGCGGGAGGGCCTACGAGCAGTACTTC. Translated: CATSDFTSGRAYEQYF. This chain uses TRBV24-1 with TRBJ2-7; TRBD2 matches 13 bases. Germline CDR1 is KGHDR and CDR2 is SFDVKD. V trimming: 1 base; J trimming: 2 bases; junction bases outside the gene matches: 1. The CDR3 runs 16 residues.